This T cell receptor (beta chain) was identified in a study of immune evolution from preneoplasia to lung adenocarcinoma. As regards this clone: Antigen unknown.

Study conclusions and caveats: Later-stage lesions appeared to have more T cells, more diversity, less clonality.

This CDR3 comprises 15 residues. V gave up 3 bases and J gave up 1 base, with 12 bases separating them. Germline values: CDR1 MNHEY, CDR2 SMNVEV (reference sequence). Sequencing used immunoSEQ multiplex PCR; TCRdb keeps in-frame clones, though not all of them. The data show 4,000 to 6,000 clones, roughly 80% seen once. What was sequenced was FFPE minimally invasive lung adenocarcinoma tissue. The rearrangement joins TRBV27 to TRBJ2-5; D might be TRBD2 (6 bases). The clonotype was recovered from a person aged 50-70 years with lung adenocarcinoma. CDR3 nucleotides: TGTGCCAGCAGTTTTCGGGGGTGGGTCCAAGAGACCCAGTACTTC. Its translation: CASSFRGWVQETQYF.